One and the same sample provided the 28 T cell receptor beta chains below, sequenced in a study of blood T cell repertoires in COVID-19. Profiling relied on immunoSEQ multiplex PCR, and the TCRdb table lists in-frame clones only, not all of them. The table lists about 140,000 clones, 81% of them singletons. The sequenced material came from peripheral blood. The origin of the receptors is a human donor in a cohort sampled during active COVID-19.

The chain has TRBV28 and TRBJ1-1, with 7 bases that match TRBD1. Germline CDR1 and CDR2: MDHEN and SYDVKM. The V and J ends lost 5 bases and 3 bases, in that order; junction bases with no gene match: 9. This CDR3 region has 15 residues. The DNA for the CDR3 is TGTGCCAGCAGTCCACAGGGGCGCGGGGACACTGAAGCTTTCTTT. Translating it yields CASSPQGRGDTEAFF.

The chain is built from TRBV20-1 and TRBJ2-1, with 9 bases matching TRBD1. The CDR3 has 10 residues. From germline, CDR1 is DFQATT and CDR2 SNEGSKA (reference sequence). The CDR3 protein is CRGQGNEQFF. CDR3 bases: TGCAGGGGACAGGGCAATGAGCAGTTCTTC.

This clone has a handful of counts. The J gene is TRBJ1-1, the V gene TRBV7-9, with a possible D match to TRBD1 (5 bases). The V gene lost 2 bases and the J gene lost 5 bases, with 12 bases spanning the gap. The germline gives CDR1 SEHNR, CDR2 FQNEAQ (reference sequence). CDR3 length: 14 amino acids. The CDR3 coding sequence is TGTGCCAGCAGCTTACAGGGCGGGAAAACTGAAGCTTTCTTT. Its protein is CASSLQGGKTEAFF. Variable domain in full (rest from reference TRBV7-9 and TRBJ1-1): DTGVSQNPRHKITKRGQNVTFRCDPISEHNRLYWYRQTLGQGPEFLTYFQNEAQLEKSRLLSDRFSAERPKGSFSTLEIQRTEQGDSAMYLCASSLQGGKTEAFFGQGTRLTVV.

The chain uses TRBV3-1 (or the pseudogene TRBV3-2) and TRBJ2-7, with D possibly being TRBD2 (6 bases). This CDR3 has 13 amino acids. Looked up from germline, CDR1 is LGHDT and CDR2 is YNNKEL (reference sequence). Deletions cut 4 bases from V and 6 bases from J, with 13 bases between. CDR3 sequence: CASSLGGPREQYF. The CDR3 DNA follows: TGTGCCAGCAGCCTCGGAGGGCCTCGCGAGCAGTACTTC.

This chain connects TRBV28 to TRBJ2-7; 9 bases fit TRBD1. V shed 4 bases and J 6 bases; nucleotides not matched to a gene: 10. CDR1 is MDHEN and CDR2 is SYDVKM in the germline V gene. There are 15 residues in the CDR3. The CDR3: CASSSPGQGPGEQYF. CDR3 coding DNA: TGTGCCAGCAGTTCTCCGGGACAGGGACCTGGCGAGCAGTACTTC.

This chain connects TRBV7-3 to TRBJ2-3; D perhaps matches TRBD2 (5 bases). The CDR3 extends over 18 amino acids. CDR1 is SGHTA and CDR2 is FQGTGA in the germline V gene. V shed 0 bases and J shed 2 bases, with 18 bases lying between them. CDR3: CASSLTPRSGSVTDTQYF. The CDR3 coding sequence is TGTGCCAGCAGCTTAACCCCCCGATCGGGATCAGTCACAGATACGCAGTATTTT.

On this clone itself: A junction boundary mismatches the germline segment, possibly from a read error. V and J are TRBV27 and TRBJ1-5, with 9 bases identical to TRBD1. The CDR3 totals 15 residues. Germline-derived CDR1 and CDR2 are MNHEY and SMNVEV (reference sequence). CDR3 amino acids: CASSLSRTGAQPQHF. The CDR3 region has the DNA TGTGCCAGCAGTCTATCCCGGACAGGGGCTCAGCCCCAGCATTTT.

V is TRBV18 and J is TRBJ2-2; 7 nucleotides align to TRBD1. The CDR3 covers 14 residues. V lost 2 bases, J lost 7 bases, and 4 bases stayed unmatched. CDR1 and CDR2 (germline): KGHSH, LQKENI. The chain's CDR3 is CASSPDRVGGELFF. CDR3 in DNA: TGTGCCAGCTCACCAGACAGGGTTGGCGGGGAGCTGTTTTTT. Variable domain in full (rest from reference TRBV18 and TRBJ2-2): NAGVMQNPRHLVRRRGQEARLRCSPMKGHSHVYWYRQLPEEGLKFMVYLQKENIIDESGMPKERFSAEFPKEGPSILRIQQVVRGDSAAYFCASSPDRVGGELFFGEGSRLTVL.

This chain links TRBV7-2 with TRBJ2-7, with TRBD1 as a possible D gene (7 bases). CDR3 length: 15 amino acids. The V and J ends lost 5 bases and 1 base respectively, with 15 bases between them. Germline V gene sequence: CDR1 SGHTA, CDR2 FQGNSA. The CDR3 is CASSPQGGGSYEQYF. The CDR3, as DNA: TGTGCCAGCAGCCCCCAGGGGGGTGGGTCCTACGAGCAGTACTTC.

The chain has TRBV18 and TRBJ2-7; D perhaps matches TRBD1 (6 bases). Between the trimmed V and J ends, which lost 4 bases and 7 bases, there was a span of 20 bases. CDR3 length: 15 residues. Per germline, CDR1 KGHSH and CDR2 LQKENI. CDR3 sequence: CASSHPGTSQGEQYF. The CDR3 DNA reads TGTGCCAGCTCACACCCCGGGACATCGCAAGGGGAGCAGTACTTC. Full variable domain (missing parts from reference TRBV18 and TRBJ2-7): NAGVMQNPRHLVRRRGQEARLRCSPMKGHSHVYWYRQLPEEGLKFMVYLQKENIIDESGMPKERFSAEFPKEGPSILRIQQVVRGDSAAYFCASSHPGTSQGEQYFGPGTRLTVT.

This clone has just a few counts. This sequence joins TRBV5-1 and TRBJ2-1, with 14 positions matching TRBD2. Trimming took 4 bases from V and 7 from J; bases not matched to a gene: 7. Germline lookup yields CDR1 SGHRS and CDR2 YFSETQ. This CDR3 has 16 residues. In DNA form, the CDR3 reads TGCGCCAGCAGCCTAACCGGACTAGCGGGAGGTAATGAGCAGTTCTTC. Translated: CASSLTGLAGGNEQFF.

This chain connects TRBV28 to TRBJ2-7, with 8 bases fitting TRBD2. Looked up from germline, CDR1 is MDHEN and CDR2 is SYDVKM. Germline trimming cut 3 bases from V and 2 bases from J; bases unmatched to any gene: 3. This CDR3 has 14 amino acids. As DNA, the CDR3 is TGTGCCAGCAGTTTGCGAGCGGGAGCCTACGAGCAGTACTTC. It yields the protein CASSLRAGAYEQYF.

The chain recombines TRBV5-4 with TRBJ2-2; D gene unclear. The CDR3 has 13 residues. Trimming cost V 4 bases and J 1 base, with 5 bases left between them. Germline-derived CDR1 and CDR2 are SGHNT and YYREEE (reference sequence). The CDR3 is CASSQENTGELFF. The CDR3 DNA reads as TGTGCCAGCAGCCAGGAGAACACCGGGGAGCTGTTTTTT.

V usage is TRBV11-2 and J usage is TRBJ1-1; D unresolved. CDR3 size: 13 residues. Germline V gene data show CDR1 as SGHAT and CDR2 as FQNNGV. V gave up 1 base and J gave up 0 bases, with 3 bases separating them. The CDR3 sequence: CASSLGMNTEAFF. The CDR3 DNA reads TGTGCCAGCAGCTTAGGTATGAACACTGAAGCTTTCTTT.

DNA for the CDR3: TGTGCCAGCAGCGAGGGACTAGCGGGCACAGATACGCAGTATTTT. Its protein is CASSEGLAGTDTQYF. The chain combines TRBV5-4 with TRBJ2-3; 11 bases are shared with TRBD2. V was clipped by 4 bases and J by 1 base; unmatched bases: 2. The CDR3 loop spans 15 amino acids. The V gene's germline CDR1 is SGHNT and CDR2 YYREEE (reference sequence).

The rearrangement links TRBV6-1 to TRBJ1-6; D unresolved. CDR1 is MNHNS, CDR2 SASEGT, per germline. Trimming stripped 1 base from V and 8 bases from J, with 15 bases between. This CDR3 spans 16 amino acids. CDR3 in amino acids: CASSEDLRGLDSPLHF. CDR3 DNA: TGTGCCAGCAGTGAAGACCTTAGAGGGTTGGATTCACCCCTCCACTTT.

The chain uses TRBV19 and TRBJ1-5; a weak D match, TRBD1 (5 bases). CDR1 is LNHDA and CDR2 is SQIVND in the germline V gene (reference sequence). The CDR3 consists of 15 residues. V was trimmed by 2 bases and J by 2 bases, leaving 10 bases between them. The chain's CDR3 is CASSINLQGNQPQHF. CDR3 sequence (DNA): TGTGCCAGTAGTATAAACCTACAGGGCAATCAGCCCCAGCATTTT.

The chain recombines TRBV18 with TRBJ2-5; 11 bases map to TRBD2. With 3 bases clipped from V and 2 bases from J, the junction kept 14 bases outside the gene matches. CDR1 KGHSH and CDR2 LQKENI come from the germline V gene. There are 19 residues in the CDR3. Here the CDR3 reads CASSPGTGLAVSLQETQYF. The CDR3 nucleotides read TGTGCCAGCTCACCCGGGACGGGACTAGCGGTGAGCCTACAAGAGACCCAGTACTTC.

Of note for this clone: The sample has other DNA sequences that encode this CDR3 too. V is TRBV9 and J is TRBJ2-3; 7 bases match TRBD2. V dropped 0 bases and J dropped 3; count of bases not matched to a gene: 4. The germline gives CDR1 SGDLS, CDR2 YYNGEE. This CDR3 is 15 amino acids long. CDR3 coding DNA: TGTGCCAGCAGCGTAGGCGGACTAGGGACAGATACGCAGTATTTT. Translation: CASSVGGLGTDTQYF.

The chain couples TRBV4-3 to TRBJ1-1; 8 bases fit TRBD1. The CDR3 is 16 amino acids. The germline V gene encodes CDR1 LGHNA and CDR2 YSLEER. The ends lost 3 bases at V and 1 base at J; junction bases unmatched: 7. This CDR3 reads CASSHRLGQGNTEAFF. As DNA, the CDR3 is TGCGCCAGCAGCCATCGGCTCGGACAGGGGAACACTGAAGCTTTCTTT.

The rearrangement joins TRBV4-1 to TRBJ2-7; 8 nucleotides match TRBD2. CDR3 length equals 18 residues. The V and J ends lost 0 bases and 2 bases, in that order; junction bases with no gene match: 12. The V gene's germline CDR1 is MGHRA and CDR2 YSYEKL. The CDR3 DNA reads as TGCGCCAGCAGCCAAGATGGGATTACGCGGGAGGACCCCTACGAGCAGTACTTC. Translation: CASSQDGITREDPYEQYF.

The CDR3: CASSYLAGSRAGELFF. The CDR3, as DNA: TGTGCCAGCAGTTACCTAGCGGGGAGTCGTGCCGGGGAGCTGTTTTTT. V gene TRBV28 combines with J gene TRBJ2-2; TRBD2 matches at 9 bases. Germline assignment: CDR1 MDHEN and CDR2 SYDVKM. V was pared by 4 bases and J by 6 bases, with 9 bases of the junction left unmatched. The CDR3 runs 16 residues.

This chain uses TRBV7-8 with TRBJ1-2; D uncertain. The ends were cut back, 1 base at V and 8 bases at J, with 17 bases in the middle. This CDR3 has 15 amino acids. Germline V lookup: CDR1 SGHVS, CDR2 FQNEAQ. The CDR3 spells CASSLDAQTAIGYTF. The CDR3 DNA sequence: TGTGCCAGCAGCTTAGATGCACAGACGGCTATAGGCTACACCTTC.

The chain joins TRBV29-1 to TRBJ2-7; 10 nucleotides line up with TRBD2. Germline V CDR1 and CDR2: SQVTM, ANQGSEA. V trimming: 3 bases; J trimming: 6 bases; junction bases outside the gene matches: 5. The CDR3 runs to 13 residues. The CDR3: CSVDPAGGLEQYF. CDR3 nucleotide sequence: TGCAGCGTTGACCCAGCGGGAGGGCTCGAGCAGTACTTC.

This sequence joins TRBV28 and TRBJ2-1; TRBD2 matches at 13 bases. The V gene end was trimmed by 5 bases and the J gene end by 10 bases; junction bases not matched to a gene: 11. Looked up from germline, CDR1 is MDHEN and CDR2 is SYDVKM. CDR3 length: 16 residues. In DNA form, the CDR3 reads TGTGCCAGCAGTCTGAGGACTAGCGGGAGAGTAGGGGAGCAGTTCTTC. Translation: CASSLRTSGRVGEQFF.

The chain employs TRBV7-2 and TRBJ2-7, with TRBD2 matching 15 bases. CDR3 length: 18 residues. Germline V lookup: CDR1 SGHTA, CDR2 FQGNSA. V gave up 2 bases and J gave up 7 bases; unmatched junction bases: 12. The CDR3, as DNA: TGTGCCAGCAGCTTAACCGGGACTAGCGGGAGGATCGGCCGGGAGCAGTACTTC. Protein product: CASSLTGTSGRIGREQYF.

This chain links TRBV5-1 with TRBJ2-6, with a tentative D call TRBD1 (6 bases). There are 15 residues in the CDR3. V lost 2 bases and J lost 4, with 10 bases in between. CDR1 and CDR2 (germline): SGHRS, YFSETQ. DNA of the CDR3: TGCGCCAGCAGCTTTACAGGGTCGGGGGCCAACGTCCTGACTTTC. This translates into CASSFTGSGANVLTF.

This sequence joins TRBV24-1 and TRBJ2-2; TRBD2 agrees at 8 bases. The length of the CDR3 is 16 residues. Germline CDR1 reads KGHDR; CDR2 reads SFDVKD. V shed 3 bases, J shed 1 base, and the junction held 3 bases outside the gene matches. In nucleotides, the CDR3 is TGTGCCACCAGTGATCCGGGACTAGAGAACACCGGGGAGCTGTTTTTT. Amino acid sequence: CATSDPGLENTGELFF.